This is a list of T cell receptor beta chains from one sample in a study of CD4 T cells in relation to SARS-CoV-2 and coronaviruses. Antigens of these TCRs are unknown. Generated by immunoSEQ multiplex PCR, the TCRdb table keeps only in-frame clones and is missing some. The sample shows roughly 45,000 clones, roughly 80% of them seen only once. What was sequenced was naive CD4+ T cells from PBMCs, cultured in vitro. These receptors were obtained from an adult with COVID-19. The CDR3 runs from the conserved cysteine through the conserved F or W. A D gene is named only where the DNA matches it firmly. A row's size may be missing; if present it is once, few, many or a size class.

clone_size	v_call	cdr3_length	d_call	j_call	cdr3_aa	cdr3_nt
.	TRBV28	14	.	TRBJ1-2	CASRISRARYGYTF	TGTGCCAGCAGGATTAGCAGGGCGCGCTATGGCTACACCTTC
.	TRBV7-6	13	.	TRBJ1-1	CASSFRQSTEAFF	TGTGCCAGCAGCTTTCGACAAAGCACTGAAGCTTTCTTT
.	TRBV4-3	15	.	TRBJ1-5	CASSQTGEGGQPQHF	TGCGCCAGCAGCCAAACCGGGGAAGGGGGGCAGCCCCAGCATTTT
.	TRBV19	15	TRBD1	TRBJ1-5	CASSTDRDFNQPQHF	TGTGCCAGTAGTACCGACAGGGACTTCAATCAGCCCCAGCATTTT
.	TRBV3-1/TRBV3-2	14	.	TRBJ2-5	CASSRTGRQETQYF	TGTGCCAGCAGCCGTACAGGGCGCCAAGAGACCCAGTACTTC
.	TRBV25-1	13	TRBD1	TRBJ2-2	CAGQGANTGELFF	TGTGCTGGCCAGGGGGCTAACACCGGGGAGCTGTTTTTT
.	TRBV7-9	14	TRBD1	TRBJ2-1	CASSLQGVVGEQFF	TGTGCCAGCAGCTTACAGGGGGTGGTAGGGGAGCAGTTCTTC
.	TRBV5-1	16	TRBD1	TRBJ2-7	CASSLVAGGDSYEQYF	TGCGCCAGCAGCTTGGTGGCAGGGGGCGACTCCTACGAGCAGTACTTC
.	TRBV7-9	15	TRBD1	TRBJ1-1	CASSLRDRGSTEAFF	TGTGCCAGCAGCCTACGGGACAGGGGCAGCACTGAAGCTTTCTTT
.	TRBV28	15	TRBD2	TRBJ2-7	CASSSPGLAAYEQYF	TGTGCCAGCAGTTCCCCGGGACTAGCGGCCTACGAGCAGTACTTC
.	TRBV28	14	TRBD2	TRBJ2-3	CASSLGAGLDTQYF	TGTGCCAGCAGTTTAGGAGCGGGGCTAGATACGCAGTATTTT
.	TRBV3-1/TRBV3-2	12	.	TRBJ2-7	CASSQGFDEQYF	TGTGCCAGCAGCCAAGGTTTCGACGAGCAGTACTTC
.	TRBV4-1	15	.	TRBJ2-5	CASSPNPRIRETQYF	TGCGCCAGCAGCCCCAATCCCCGTATCCGGGAGACCCAGTACTTC
.	TRBV12-5	14	TRBD2	TRBJ2-1	CASAPTSGRDEQFF	TGTGCTAGTGCTCCGACTAGCGGCAGGGATGAGCAGTTCTTC
.	TRBV18	14	.	TRBJ2-6	CASSPDSGANVLTF	TGTGCCAGCTCACCCGACTCTGGGGCCAACGTCCTGACTTTC
.	TRBV19	13	.	TRBJ1-5	CASSKGSRQPQHF	TGTGCCAGTAGTAAGGGAAGTCGTCAACCCCAGCATTTT
.	TRBV24-1	15	.	TRBJ2-3	CATSDSGRTTDTQYF	TGTGCCACCAGTGATTCGGGACGGACTACAGATACGCAGTATTTT
.	TRBV9	14	.	TRBJ2-3	CASSTRTSTDTQYF	TGTGCCAGCAGCACCCGGACTAGCACAGATACGCAGTATTTT
.	TRBV29-1	14	TRBD1	TRBJ1-2	CSVDPGGGNYGYTF	TGCAGCGTTGACCCAGGGGGCGGGAACTATGGCTACACCTTC
.	TRBV9	16	.	TRBJ2-7	CASSVSGWASGYEQYF	TGTGCCAGCAGCGTATCGGGATGGGCCTCAGGGTACGAGCAGTACTTC
.	TRBV7-9	13	.	TRBJ1-1	CASSPTTIGEAFF	TGTGCCAGCAGCCCCACGACGATTGGTGAAGCTTTCTTT
.	TRBV18	12	.	TRBJ2-1	CASSPQGYEQFF	TGTGCCAGCTCACCCCAGGGATATGAGCAGTTCTTC
.	TRBV9	15	.	TRBJ2-1	CASSPWGGDNNEQFF	TGTGCCAGCAGCCCATGGGGGGGGGACAACAATGAGCAGTTCTTC
.	TRBV10-3	15	.	TRBJ2-5	CAISESSDSGWTQYF	TGTGCCATCAGTGAGTCGAGCGACAGCGGTTGGACCCAGTACTTC
.	TRBV28	16	TRBD2	TRBJ2-7	CASSLRKKLAVYEQYF	TGTGCCAGCAGTTTGCGCAAGAAACTAGCGGTCTACGAGCAGTACTTC
few	TRBV5-4	15	TRBD1	TRBJ2-7	CASSLTGTGAYEQYF	TGTGCCAGCAGCTTAACCGGGACAGGAGCCTACGAGCAGTACTTC
once	TRBV2	14	TRBD1	TRBJ1-2	CASWPTGVGYGYTF	TGTGCCAGCTGGCCCACAGGGGTTGGCTATGGCTACACCTTC
.	TRBV2	11	.	TRBJ2-5	CASSEKGTQYF	TGTGCCAGCAGTGAAAAGGGGACCCAGTACTTC
.	TRBV19	13	TRBD2	TRBJ2-1	CASGLAAYNEQFF	TGTGCCAGTGGACTAGCGGCTTACAATGAGCAGTTCTTC
.	TRBV5-1	14	.	TRBJ1-6	CASSFDSYNSPLHF	TGCGCCAGCAGCTTTGACTCCTATAATTCACCCCTCCACTTT
.	TRBV18	14	.	TRBJ2-7	CASSNSGTMHEQYF	TGTGCCAGCTCAAATTCCGGGACAATGCACGAGCAGTACTTC
.	TRBV27	17	.	TRBJ2-5	CASSSLSGPVGAETQYF	TGTGCCAGCAGTTCCCTTTCAGGGCCTGTCGGTGCAGAGACCCAGTACTTC
.	TRBV30	15	TRBD1	TRBJ2-2	CAWTRRDRAVGELFF	TGTGCCTGGACCCGCCGGGACAGGGCTGTCGGGGAGCTGTTTTTT
.	TRBV25-1	14	.	TRBJ2-7	CASSDWDEAYEQYF	TGTGCCAGCAGTGACTGGGACGAAGCCTACGAGCAGTACTTC
.	TRBV5-6	15	.	TRBJ2-3	CASSRRWIYTDTQYF	TGTGCCAGCAGCCGGAGGTGGATCTACACAGATACGCAGTATTTT
.	TRBV18	13	.	TRBJ1-5	CASSPGYGQPQHF	TGTGCCAGCTCACCAGGGTACGGTCAGCCCCAGCATTTT
.	TRBV28	12	.	TRBJ1-1	CASSLTWDEAFF	TGTGCCAGCAGTTTAACGTGGGACGAAGCTTTCTTT
.	TRBV19	10	.	TRBJ2-1	CASGYNEQFF	TGTGCCAGTGGTTACAATGAGCAGTTCTTC
.	TRBV20-1	11	.	TRBJ2-4	CSASEQGLRYF	TGCAGTGCTAGTGAGCAGGGCTTGAGGTACTTC
.	TRBV19	15	TRBD2	TRBJ2-3	CASSGSGSGTDTQYF	TGTGCCAGTAGCGGTAGCGGGAGTGGCACAGATACGCAGTATTTT
.	TRBV24-1	16	TRBD2	TRBJ2-3	CATSASWTGGSDTQYF	TGTGCCACCAGTGCCTCGTGGACGGGGGGGTCAGATACGCAGTATTTT
.	TRBV5-1	16	.	TRBJ2-6	CASSSGRFSGANVLTF	TGCGCCAGCAGCTCGGGACGGTTCTCTGGGGCCAACGTCCTGACTTTC
few	TRBV7-9	18	TRBD2	TRBJ2-2	CASSFDISGSVRTGELFF	TGTGCCAGCAGCTTTGACATAAGCGGGAGTGTTCGGACCGGGGAGCTGTTTTTT
.	TRBV11-2	16	TRBD2	TRBJ2-3	CASSLGPRGSVDTQYF	TGTGCCAGCAGCTTAGGGCCTCGCGGGAGTGTAGATACGCAGTATTTT
.	TRBV21-1	16	.	TRBJ2-1	CASLASGLSSYNEQFF	TGTGCCAGCCTAGCTAGCGGACTGAGCTCCTACAATGAGCAGTTCTTC
once	TRBV2	21	TRBD2	TRBJ2-7	CASSEALLYIIEREDKYEQYF	TGTGCCAGCAGTGAAGCGCTTCTATACATCATTGAGCGGGAGGATAAGTACGAGCAGTACTTC
.	TRBV28	13	TRBD2	TRBJ2-1	CALSGASYNEQFF	TGTGCACTGAGCGGGGCAAGCTACAATGAGCAGTTCTTC
.	TRBV19	14	.	TRBJ2-7	CASSGGIAAYEQYF	TGTGCCAGTAGTGGGGGAATAGCTGCCTACGAGCAGTACTTC
.	TRBV28	14	.	TRBJ1-5	CASFTGSGLGPQHF	TGTGCCAGCTTCACGGGGTCAGGGTTAGGGCCCCAGCATTTT
.	TRBV6-4	18	TRBD1	TRBJ2-1	CASSATTGVASSYNEQFF	TGTGCCAGCAGTGCCACGACAGGGGTCGCGAGCTCCTACAATGAGCAGTTCTTC
.	TRBV28	14	TRBD1	TRBJ2-7	CASSPGTGAYEQYF	TGTGCCAGCAGTCCCGGGACAGGGGCCTACGAGCAGTACTTC
.	TRBV14	17	.	TRBJ2-1	CVSSPRAGGHPRNEQFF	TGTGTCAGCAGCCCCCGCGCCGGGGGACACCCTCGCAATGAGCAGTTCTTC